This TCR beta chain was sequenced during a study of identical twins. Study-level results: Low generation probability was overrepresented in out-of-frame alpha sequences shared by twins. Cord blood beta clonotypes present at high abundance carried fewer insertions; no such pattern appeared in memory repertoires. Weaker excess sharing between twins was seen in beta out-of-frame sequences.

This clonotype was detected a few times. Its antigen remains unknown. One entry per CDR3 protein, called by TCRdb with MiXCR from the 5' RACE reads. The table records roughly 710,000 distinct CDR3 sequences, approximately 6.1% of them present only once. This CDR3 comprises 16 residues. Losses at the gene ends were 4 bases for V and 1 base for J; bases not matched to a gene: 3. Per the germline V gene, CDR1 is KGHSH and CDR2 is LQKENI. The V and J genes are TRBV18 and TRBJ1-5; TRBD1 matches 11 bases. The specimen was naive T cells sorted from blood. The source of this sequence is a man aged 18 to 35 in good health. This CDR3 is CASSLGTGGSNQPQHF. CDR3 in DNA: TGTGCCAGCTCACTCGGGACAGGGGGAAGCAATCAGCCCCAGCATTTT.